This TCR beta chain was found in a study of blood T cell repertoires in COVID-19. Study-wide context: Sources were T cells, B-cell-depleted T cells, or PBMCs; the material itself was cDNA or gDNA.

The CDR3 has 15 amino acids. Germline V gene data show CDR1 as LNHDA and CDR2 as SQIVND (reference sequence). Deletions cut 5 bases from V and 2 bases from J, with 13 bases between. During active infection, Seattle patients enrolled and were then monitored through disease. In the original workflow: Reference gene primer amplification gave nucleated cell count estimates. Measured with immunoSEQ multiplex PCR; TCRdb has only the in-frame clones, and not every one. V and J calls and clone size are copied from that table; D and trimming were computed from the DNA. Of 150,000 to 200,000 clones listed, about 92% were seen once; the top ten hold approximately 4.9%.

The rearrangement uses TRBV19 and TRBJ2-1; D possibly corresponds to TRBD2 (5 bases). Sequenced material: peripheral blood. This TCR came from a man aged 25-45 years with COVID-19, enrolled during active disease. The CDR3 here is CASSSGVFTYNEQFF. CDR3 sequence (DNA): TGTGCCAGTAGTTCCGGGGTGTTCACCTACAATGAGCAGTTCTTC.